This entry features one TCR beta chain sequence. Its antigen is undetermined. This sample was included in a study of response to subunit inactivated influenza vaccine. Each CDR3 protein gets one entry after TCRdb re-called the RT-PCR reads with MiXCR. The sample lists 150,000 to 200,000 distinct CDR3 sequences; roughly 12% were seen once. The CDR3 is made up of 14 amino acids. Germline CDR1 SGHKS, CDR2 YYEKEE (reference sequence). With 2 bases removed from V and 10 bases from J, the gap between germline ends came to 19 bases. Study-level findings and limits: Researchers suggested that each seasonal influenza vaccination recruits few new T cells.

The same specimen was also included in a second study, on T cells expressing NK-cell markers. That study adds: 5'RACE template switching with UMIs generated TCR beta cDNA. Once again these clonotypes came out on top in the CD3+CD56-NKG2C+ fraction of four donors. HCMV specificity of expanded NKG2C+ T cell clones remained unclear.

This chain uses TRBV5-5 with TRBJ2-7; either TRBD1 or TRBD2 may supply D (5 bases each). This clonotype originated in a man aged 50 to 60 who received an inactivated influenza vaccine. The input for sequencing was CD8+ T cells sorted from PBMCs, taken roughly 12 days after vaccination. CDR3 region: CASSFIPGRWDQYF. DNA for the CDR3: TGTGCCAGCAGCTTCATTCCGGGACGGTGGGATCAGTACTTC. Combining the CDR3 with reference TRBV5-5 and TRBJ2-7 gives the whole variable domain DAGVTQSPTHLIKTRGQQVTLRCSPISGHKSVSWYQQVLGQGPQFIFQYYEKEERGRGNFPDRFSARQFPNYSSELNVNALLLGDSALYLCASSFIPGRWDQYFGPGTRLTVT.